The 30 T cell receptor beta chains presented below share a single source sample, sequenced in a study of chemoradiotherapy in HPV16-positive cancers. Profiling relied on immunoSEQ multiplex PCR, and the TCRdb table lists in-frame clones only, not all of them. Here the sample spans roughly 39,000 clones, more than 75% being singletons. The specimen was blood, collected from a patient who underwent chemoradiotherapy. These receptors were obtained from a human donor with HPV-associated anogenital cancer.

V and J are TRBV7-3 and TRBJ2-5; TRBD2 aligns across 11 bases. There are 16 residues in the CDR3. Germline V gives CDR1 SGHTA, CDR2 FQGTGA. The V and J ends lost 8 bases and 2 bases, in that order; junction bases with no gene match: 10. The CDR3 reads CASPLLAGVCQETQYF. The CDR3 DNA reads TGTGCCAGCCCCCTACTAGCGGGGGTATGTCAAGAGACCCAGTACTTC.

This CDR3 is CASSLGWTMNTEAFF. The CDR3 DNA reads TGTGCCAGCAGCTTAGGATGGACAATGAACACTGAAGCTTTCTTT. The rearrangement uses TRBV11-2 and TRBJ1-1; D perhaps matches TRBD1 (5 bases). The germline V and J ends were trimmed by 1 base and 0 bases, with 9 bases remaining between them. The CDR3 extends over 15 amino acids. The germline V gene has CDR1 SGHAT and CDR2 FQNNGV.

This clone was detected only once. This chain uses TRBV7-8 with TRBJ2-3; TRBD1 matches 10 bases. The V gene end was trimmed by 4 bases and the J gene end by 3 bases; junction bases not matched to a gene: 7. The CDR3 contains 16 residues. Germline V gene lookup returns CDR1 SGHVS and CDR2 FQNEAQ. CDR3 in DNA: TGTGCCAGCAGCTACCGGGACAGGGGTTCAACAGATACGCAGTATTTT. It yields the protein CASSYRDRGSTDTQYF.

The V gene is TRBV5-4, the J gene TRBJ1-1; D is possibly TRBD1 (6 bases). The CDR3 has 12 residues. The ends were cut back, 1 base at V and 5 bases at J, with 6 bases in the middle. CDR1 SGHNT and CDR2 YYREEE come from the germline V gene (reference sequence). CDR3 coding DNA: TGTGCCAGCAGCTTGAGGGGGACTGAAGCTTTCTTT. Encoded protein: CASSLRGTEAFF.

In DNA form, the CDR3 reads TGTGCCAGCAGCCCCGGGCCGTTAGCTAACTATGGCTACACCTTC. Residues: CASSPGPLANYGYTF. The J gene is TRBJ1-2, the V gene TRBV7-3; the D is unclear. Germline V gene lookup returns CDR1 SGHTA and CDR2 FQGTGA. The V gene lost 5 bases and the J gene lost 0 bases, with 13 bases spanning the gap. This CDR3 region has 15 residues.

The J gene is TRBJ2-3, the V gene TRBV15, with D uncertain. CDR3 length: 14 residues. Germline V CDR1 and CDR2: LNHNV, YYDKDF (reference sequence). V was clipped by 3 bases and J by 2 bases, with 9 bases between them. Written as DNA, the CDR3 is TGTGCCACCAGCAGGACCTGGACCACAGATACGCAGTATTTT. This gives the protein CATSRTWTTDTQYF. The whole variable domain, remainder taken from reference TRBV15 and TRBJ2-3, is DAMVIQNPRYQVTQFGKPVTLSCSQTLNHNVMYWYQQKSSQAPKLLFHYYDKDFNNEADTPDNFQSRRPNTSFCFLDIRSPGLGDTAMYLCATSRTWTTDTQYFGPGTRLTVL.

The genes are TRBV29-1 and TRBJ2-3; 7 bases match TRBD1. CDR3 size: 11 residues. J lost 6 bases, V lost 6 bases, and 3 bases had no gene match. Germline V CDR1 and CDR2: SQVTM, ANQGSEA. CDR3 sequence (DNA): TGCAGCGTCAGACAGGGTGATACGCAGTATTTT. Translating gives CSVRQGDTQYF.

Here the CDR3 DNA reads TGTGCCAGCTCCCAGGCGGTTAACACTGAAGCTTTCTTT. Translated, it gives CASSQAVNTEAFF. The rearrangement uses TRBV18 and TRBJ1-1; no firm D call. The CDR3 length is 13 residues. V lost 6 bases and J 2 bases, leaving 10 bases between the germline ends. Germline CDR1 KGHSH, CDR2 LQKENI.

The chain couples TRBV7-9 to TRBJ1-2, with 10 bases fitting TRBD1. The V gene end was trimmed by 3 bases and the J gene end by 2 bases; junction bases not matched to a gene: 3. The CDR3 runs 15 residues. Looked up from germline, CDR1 is SEHNR and CDR2 is FQNEAQ (reference sequence). The CDR3 sequence is CASSFSGQGNYGYTF. In DNA form, the CDR3 reads TGTGCCAGCAGCTTTTCGGGACAGGGGAACTATGGCTACACCTTC.

The rearrangement links TRBV6-1 to TRBJ1-1, with D perhaps matching TRBD1 (5 bases). Germline V lookup: CDR1 MNHNS, CDR2 SASEGT. The V end lost 3 bases, the J end lost 0 bases, and 11 bases lay between the germline ends. The CDR3 consists of 15 residues. CDR3 coding DNA: TGTGCCAGCAGTGACGACGGACAAATGAACACTGAAGCTTTCTTT. Encoded protein: CASSDDGQMNTEAFF.

This clone was seen only once. This chain connects TRBV19 to TRBJ1-6, with D hard to call. This CDR3 spans 17 amino acids. Trimming cost V 4 bases and J 14 bases, with 27 bases left between them. Germline loops: CDR1 LNHDA, CDR2 SQIVND (reference sequence). The CDR3 loop is CASSTSRTAQGFGALHF. The CDR3 nucleotides read TGTGCCAGTAGTACCAGTCGGACGGCCCAAGGGTTCGGGGCCCTCCACTTT.

The rearrangement links TRBV7-9 to TRBJ1-4, with D unclear. Germline V CDR1 and CDR2: SEHNR, FQNEAQ (reference sequence). V gave up 4 bases and J gave up 8 bases, with 11 bases separating them. The CDR3 extends over 13 amino acids. The CDR3 protein is CASSWAIGEKLFF. The CDR3 DNA reads TGTGCCAGCAGCTGGGCGATCGGGGAAAAACTGTTTTTT.

V usage is TRBV5-8 and J usage is TRBJ1-2; TRBD1 is a possible D gene (5 bases). V was clipped by 0 bases and J by 4 bases, with 10 bases between them. Germline V CDR1 and CDR2: SGHTS, YDEGEE. The CDR3 loop spans 14 amino acids. Written as DNA, the CDR3 is TGTGCCAGCAGCTTGGAGCAGGGTCCCTATGGCTACACCTTC. Residues: CASSLEQGPYGYTF.

CDR3 in DNA: TGTGCCAGCAGTTACTCCGGGACTAGATTCACCGGGGAGCTGTTTTTT. It translates to CASSYSGTRFTGELFF. The chain is built from TRBV6-5 and TRBJ2-2; 8 bases are a match to TRBD2. The CDR3 has 16 amino acids. Germline CDR1 MNHEY, CDR2 SVGAGI. Unmatched junction bases numbered 4, after V lost 0 bases and J lost 4 bases.

This clone has a handful of counts. V and J are TRBV6-4 and TRBJ1-6; D is unresolved. Germline lookup yields CDR1 MRHNA and CDR2 SNTAGT. Trimming cost V 4 bases and J 9 bases, with 13 bases left between them. The length of the CDR3 is 14 residues. The CDR3 loop reads CASSALGGGSPLHF. As DNA, the CDR3 is TGTGCCAGCAGTGCCCTAGGTGGAGGTTCACCCCTCCACTTT.

The chain recombines TRBV5-1 with TRBJ2-3, with 7 bases aligning to TRBD2. Germline-derived CDR1 and CDR2 are SGHRS and YFSETQ. The CDR3 is 15 amino acids. The V and J ends lost 2 bases and 7 bases, in that order; junction bases with no gene match: 10. CDR3 DNA: TGCGCCAGCAGCTTTTTCACATCCGGGGGGTATACGCAGTATTTT. As protein: CASSFFTSGGYTQYF.

This sequence joins TRBV4-1 and TRBJ2-2; 8 positions agree with TRBD2. The J segment lost 0 bases and the V segment lost 4 bases, leaving 4 bases of the junction unmatched. This CDR3 region has 16 residues. The germline gives CDR1 MGHRA, CDR2 YSYEKL. As DNA, the CDR3 is TGCGCCAGCAGCCCAACTAGCGGCCCGAACACCGGGGAGCTGTTTTTT. This translates into CASSPTSGPNTGELFF.

The chain employs TRBV30 and TRBJ1-1; 7 nucleotides match TRBD1. After removal of 4 bases from V and 0 bases from J, the junction contained 2 bases not matched to a gene. Germline CDR1 is GTSNPN and CDR2 is SVGIG (reference sequence). This CDR3 is 13 amino acids long. The CDR3 DNA follows: TGTGCCTGGATGGGACAGTTGAACACTGAAGCTTTCTTT. This sequence encodes CAWMGQLNTEAFF.

This clone was seen only once. The rearrangement joins TRBV2 to TRBJ1-1, with TRBD1 matching 8 bases. The germline V gene has CDR1 SNHLY and CDR2 FYNNEI. The trim removed 7 bases at V and 5 bases at J, leaving 9 bases unmatched. The CDR3 contains 14 residues. This chain's CDR3 is CASIRDRRSTEAFF. The CDR3 DNA reads TGTGCCAGCATACGGGACAGGAGGAGTACTGAAGCTTTCTTT. Drawing the rest from reference TRBV2 and TRBJ1-1, the complete variable domain is EPEVTQTPSHQVTQMGQEVILRCVPISNHLYFYWYRQILGQKVEFLVSFYNNEISEKSEIFDDQFSVERPDGSNFTLKIRSTKLEDSAMYFCASIRDRRSTEAFFGQGTRLTVV.

The gene calls are TRBV2 and TRBJ2-7, with 11 bases identical to TRBD2. This CDR3 contains 16 residues. V was pared by 6 bases and J by 2 bases, with 9 bases of the junction left unmatched. Germline CDR1 SNHLY, CDR2 FYNNEI. The CDR3: CASRRSGTSGTYEQYF. The CDR3, as DNA: TGTGCCAGCAGGAGAAGCGGGACTAGCGGCACCTACGAGCAGTACTTC.

This sequence joins TRBV5-8 and TRBJ2-5; TRBD1 might be the D (5 bases). Germline loops: CDR1 SGHTS, CDR2 YDEGEE. V was pared by 4 bases and J by 4 bases, with 17 bases between. The CDR3 extends over 15 amino acids. The CDR3 sequence: CASSPRRGAGETQYF. Here the CDR3 DNA reads TGTGCCAGCAGCCCCCGTCGTGGGGCAGGAGAGACCCAGTACTTC.

Written as DNA, the CDR3 is TGTGCCAGCAGCTTCCCCGCCGGGCACAACTACGAGCAGTACTTC. Translating gives CASSFPAGHNYEQYF. The rearrangement uses TRBV7-9 and TRBJ2-7; no clear D gene. The ends were cut back, 3 bases at V and 3 bases at J, with 15 bases in the middle. The length of the CDR3 is 15 residues. CDR1 and CDR2 from the germline V gene are SEHNR and FQNEAQ (reference sequence).

This chain joins TRBV5-6 and TRBJ2-3; perhaps TRBD1 as D (6 bases). Trimming removed 1 base at V and 2 bases at J, with 11 bases between. The V gene's germline CDR1 is SGHDT and CDR2 YYEEEE. CDR3 length: 15 residues. Here the CDR3 DNA reads TGTGCCAGCAGCTTGATCGGACAGAACACAGATACGCAGTATTTT. Residues: CASSLIGQNTDTQYF.

V gene TRBV7-9 combines with J gene TRBJ2-3; possible D gene TRBD1, 6 bases. Trimming removed 1 base from V and 5 bases from J, with 10 bases in between. This CDR3 comprises 14 residues. The germline V gene has CDR1 SEHNR and CDR2 FQNEAQ (reference sequence). The CDR3 DNA is TGTGCCAGCAGCTTAGGGGGGCAGAAAGATACGCAGTATTTT. Protein sequence: CASSLGGQKDTQYF.

This chain uses TRBV7-2 with TRBJ2-5, with D unclear. The ends were cut back, 1 base at V and 3 bases at J, with 9 bases in the middle. Germline lookup yields CDR1 SGHTA and CDR2 FQGNSA. The CDR3 has 14 amino acids. The CDR3 loop is CASSLGVFEETQYF. The CDR3 nucleotides are TGTGCCAGCAGCTTAGGTGTGTTTGAAGAGACCCAGTACTTC.

Details on this clone: One end of the junction fails to match germline, which may point to a read error. The rearrangement joins TRBV7-6 to TRBJ2-7; D is possibly TRBD2 (7 bases). The CDR3 is 13 residues long. CDR1 is SGHVS, CDR2 FNYEAQ, per germline. CDR3 in amino acids: CASGLGGPHEQYF. For the CDR3, the DNA is TGTGCCAGCGGCTTGGGGGGGCCCCACGAGCAGTACTTC.

J is TRBJ2-6 and V is TRBV5-4; D is tentatively TRBD1 or TRBD2 (6 bases each). The CDR3 totals 20 residues. V lost 4 bases to trimming and J lost 0 bases, with 23 bases between them. Germline CDR1 and CDR2: SGHNT and YYREEE (reference sequence). CDR3: CASSKTWGRGPPSGANVLTF. CDR3 sequence (DNA): TGTGCCAGCAGCAAAACGTGGGGGCGGGGACCCCCCTCTGGGGCCAACGTCCTGACTTTC.

V is TRBV6-1 and J is TRBJ2-6; 8 bases line up with TRBD1. The CDR3 sequence is 17 residues long. V was pared by 4 bases and J by 0 bases, with 5 bases of the junction left unmatched. CDR1 is MNHNS and CDR2 is SASEGT in the germline V gene. CDR3 bases: TGTGCCAGCAGTGGTGGGGACAGGTCCTCTGGGGCCAACGTCCTGACTTTC. It yields the protein CASSGGDRSSGANVLTF.

The chain uses TRBV7-2 and TRBJ2-5; D is unresolved. Germline-derived CDR1 and CDR2 are SGHTA and FQGNSA. The germline V and J ends were trimmed by 5 bases and 1 base, with 5 bases remaining between them. This CDR3 is 12 amino acids long. This chain's CDR3 is CASSTSQETQYF. The CDR3 DNA sequence: TGTGCCAGCAGCACTTCCCAAGAGACCCAGTACTTC.

The chain carries TRBV20-1 and TRBJ2-1; no firm D call. Per the germline V gene, CDR1 is DFQATT and CDR2 is SNEGSKA (reference sequence). Trimming removed 3 bases from V and 5 bases from J, with 5 bases in between. The CDR3 contains 11 residues. The CDR3 coding sequence is TGCAGTGCTAGTCCGAACAATGAGCAGTTCTTC. It is translated as CSASPNNEQFF.